This entry lists 24 T cell receptor beta chains sequenced from one sample in a study of T cells after yellow fever vaccination. TCRdb reprocessed the 5' RACE reads with MiXCR, giving one entry per CDR3 protein. Here the sample spans about 330,000 distinct CDR3 sequences, less than 9.5% being singletons. Sample: PBMCs, taken 35 to 50 days after the first yellow fever vaccination. The receptor source for this set is a man in his late teens or twenties who received the YFV17D yellow fever vaccine.

The chain links TRBV6-6 to TRBJ1-2; a weak D match, TRBD1 (5 bases). Trimming removed 7 bases at V and 4 bases at J, with 13 bases between. The germline V gene has CDR1 MNHNY and CDR2 SVGAGI (reference sequence). The CDR3 has 13 amino acids. The DNA for the CDR3 is TGTGCCAGCACCGGAGCAGGGCCCTATGGCTACACCTTC. Translation: CASTGAGPYGYTF.

The chain combines TRBV24-1 with TRBJ2-7; possibly TRBD2 for D (6 bases). V was clipped by 3 bases and J by 2 bases, with 10 bases between them. This CDR3 is built from 14 residues. Germline values: CDR1 KGHDR, CDR2 SFDVKD. CDR3 DNA sequence: TGTGCCACCAGTGATGCGGGGTCCACCTACGAGCAGTACGTC. As protein: CATSDAGSTYEQYV.

This clonotype was detected only a few times. The J gene is TRBJ2-3, the V gene TRBV12-3 or TRBV12-4; D may be TRBD1 or TRBD2 (6 bases each). With 4 bases removed from V and 2 bases from J, the gap between germline ends came to 16 bases. This CDR3 is built from 16 residues. CDR3: CASSYARGRDTDTQYF. CDR3 bases: TGTGCCAGCAGTTACGCCCGGGGGCGGGACACAGATACGCAGTATTTT.

This clonotype has a handful of counts. V and J are TRBV4-1 and TRBJ2-1, with D possibly being TRBD1 (6 bases). CDR1 and CDR2 (germline): MGHRA, YSYEKL. The CDR3 contains 14 residues. Trimming pared 4 bases from V and 7 bases from J, leaving 14 bases between. In DNA, the CDR3 is TGCGCCAGCAGCCTAGAGGTCACAGGGAATGAGCAGTTCTTC. It yields the protein CASSLEVTGNEQFF.

There are a few counts of this clonotype. The gene calls are TRBV10-3 and TRBJ2-3; the D gene is possibly TRBD1 (5 bases). Germline V gives CDR1 ENHRY, CDR2 SYGVKD. The CDR3 length is 16 residues. The V end lost 0 bases, the J end lost 2 bases, and 12 bases lay between the germline ends. In DNA, the CDR3 is TGTGCCATCAGTGAGTCGAGACAGTTTCCCACAGATACGCAGTATTTT. Its protein is CAISESRQFPTDTQYF.

J is TRBJ2-3 and V is TRBV5-1; the match to TRBD1 covers 9 bases. Trimming cost V 5 bases and J 2 bases; bases outside gene matches: 9. Germline CDR1 and CDR2: SGHRS and YFSETQ. This CDR3 has 16 amino acids. CDR3 nucleotide sequence: TGCGCCAGCAGACTCACAGGGGGCCCCATCACAGATACGCAGTATTTT. Residues: CASRLTGGPITDTQYF.

The rearrangement uses TRBV3-1 and TRBJ2-1; D is uncertain. V was cut by 0 bases and J by 4 bases, with 10 bases left in between. Germline CDR1 LGHDT, CDR2 YNNKEL (reference sequence). CDR3 size: 15 residues. CDR3: CASSQDPVAYNEQFF. The CDR3, as DNA: TGTGCCAGCAGCCAAGATCCGGTGGCGTACAATGAGCAGTTCTTC.

This sequence joins TRBV3-1 and TRBJ2-1; the match to TRBD1 covers 7 bases. V gave up 1 base and J gave up 2 bases; unmatched junction bases: 2. The CDR3 runs 15 residues. CDR1 and CDR2 (germline): LGHDT, YNNKEL (reference sequence). CDR3 amino acids: CASSQVGTAYNEQFF. DNA for the CDR3: TGTGCCAGCAGCCAAGTTGGGACAGCCTACAATGAGCAGTTCTTC.

V and J are TRBV19 and TRBJ2-1, with 12 nucleotides matching TRBD2. V shed 5 bases and J 7 bases; nucleotides not matched to a gene: 12. The CDR3 runs 17 residues. Germline assignment: CDR1 LNHDA and CDR2 SQIVND (reference sequence). CDR3 DNA: TGTGCCAGTAGTCCTACCATGGCTAGCGGGGGGGGAAATGAGCAGTTCTTC. Its protein is CASSPTMASGGGNEQFF.

The chain links TRBV7-2 to TRBJ2-2; TRBD2 aligns across 9 bases. The CDR3 has 15 residues. CDR1 SGHTA and CDR2 FQGNSA come from the germline V gene. With 5 bases clipped from V and 6 bases from J, the junction kept 7 bases outside the gene matches. The CDR3 is CASSPAGGIPGELFF. Written as DNA, the CDR3 is TGTGCCAGCAGCCCCGCGGGGGGGATACCCGGGGAGCTGTTTTTT.

The rearrangement joins TRBV7-2 to TRBJ2-3, with 7 nucleotides matching TRBD1. The V and J ends lost 1 base and 12 bases, in that order; junction bases with no gene match: 4. CDR1 and CDR2 from the germline V gene are SGHTA and FQGNSA. The CDR3 sequence is 12 residues long. In DNA, the CDR3 is TGTGCCAGCAGCTTAGAGCAGGGGGAACAGTATTTT. Amino acids: CASSLEQGEQYF.

This clonotype was recorded many times. The V call is TRBV7-2, the J call TRBJ2-7; D perhaps matches TRBD1 (6 bases). Germline CDR1 reads SGHTA; CDR2 reads FQGNSA. V lost 0 bases, J lost 5 bases, and 14 bases lay in between. The CDR3 is 15 residues long. In DNA, the CDR3 is TGTGCCAGCAGCTTAGCGTGGGCAGGGGAAGACGAGCAGTACTTC. This codes for CASSLAWAGEDEQYF.

This clonotype showed up just a few times. The V and J genes are TRBV5-1 and TRBJ1-1; TRBD1 is a possible D gene (6 bases). The CDR3 contains 16 residues. V lost 4 bases to trimming and J lost 3 bases, with 19 bases between them. Germline V gene data show CDR1 as SGHRS and CDR2 as YFSETQ. In DNA, the CDR3 is TGCGCCAGCAGCCCAGACAGGTATGGAGGGGACACTGAAGCTTTCTTT. It is translated as CASSPDRYGGDTEAFF.

The genes are TRBV25-1 and TRBJ1-1, with 7 bases fitting TRBD1. Germline CDR1 is MGHDK and CDR2 is SYGVNS. This CDR3 has 14 amino acids. V lost 2 bases to trimming and J lost 3 bases; unmatched junction nucleotides: 3. CDR3 residues: CASSELDRDTEAFF. CDR3 nucleotides: TGTGCCAGCAGTGAACTCGACAGGGACACTGAAGCTTTCTTT.

This clonotype has at least ten counts. V usage is TRBV12-3 or TRBV12-4 and J usage is TRBJ2-6; maybe TRBD1 (5 bases). V was cut by 5 bases and J by 2 bases, with 10 bases left in between. The CDR3 sequence is 15 residues long. The CDR3 bases are TGTGCCAGCAGTCGCTCCAGGGCTGGGGCCAACGTCCTGACTTTC. Translating gives CASSRSRAGANVLTF.

This clonotype was seen a handful of times. CDR3 coding DNA: TGTGCCACCAGCAGAGATGAGAACGTGAACACTGAAGCTTTCTTT. Its translation: CATSRDENVNTEAFF. The chain recombines TRBV15 with TRBJ1-1, with no clear D. Per germline, CDR1 LNHNV and CDR2 YYDKDF (reference sequence). The V end lost 0 bases, the J end lost 0 bases, and 8 bases lay between the germline ends. CDR3 length equals 15 residues.

This clonotype was observed many times. The CDR3 sequence is CASSTLLAGGVDEQFF. In DNA, the CDR3 is TGCGCCAGCAGCACTCTACTAGCGGGGGGTGTCGATGAGCAGTTCTTC. The chain has TRBV5-1 and TRBJ2-1; 12 positions match TRBD2. This CDR3 is built from 16 residues. The V segment lost 4 bases and the J segment 8 bases; nucleotides outside the gene matches: 10. CDR1 and CDR2 from the germline V gene are SGHRS and YFSETQ.

This clonotype was counted a few times. V usage is TRBV28 and J usage is TRBJ2-2; D is ambiguous. This CDR3 contains 13 residues. V lost 7 bases and J lost 2, with 8 bases in between. Germline CDR1 reads MDHEN; CDR2 reads SYDVKM. The CDR3 region is CASTVLNTGELFF. CDR3 sequence (DNA): TGTGCCAGCACCGTTTTAAACACCGGGGAGCTGTTTTTT.

The chain has TRBV20-1 and TRBJ1-5, with 7 bases identical to TRBD1. CDR1 and CDR2 from the germline V gene are DFQATT and SNEGSKA (reference sequence). The CDR3 runs to 16 residues. The junction had 9 bases not matched to a gene; V was cut back by 4 bases and J by 0 bases. CDR3: CSAINRQGYSNQPQHF. The CDR3 bases are TGCAGTGCTATCAACCGACAGGGCTATAGCAATCAGCCCCAGCATTTT.

This clonotype was detected only a few times. The chain joins TRBV7-2 to TRBJ1-1; 8 nucleotides match TRBD1. V shed 5 bases and J 3 bases; nucleotides not matched to a gene: 8. The CDR3 is made up of 15 amino acids. Germline lookup yields CDR1 SGHTA and CDR2 FQGNSA. CDR3: CASSMPPGQDTEAFF. DNA for the CDR3: TGTGCCAGCAGCATGCCCCCGGGACAGGACACTGAAGCTTTCTTT.

J is TRBJ2-3 and V is TRBV20-1, with 7 bases matching TRBD1. Unmatched junction bases numbered 12, after V lost 6 bases and J lost 3 bases. Germline-derived CDR1 and CDR2 are DFQATT and SNEGSKA (reference sequence). The CDR3 spans 15 residues. CDR3 in DNA: TGCAGTGCCCCCCGGGACAGCCGCCGGACAGATACGCAGTATTTT. Amino acid sequence: CSAPRDSRRTDTQYF.

V gene TRBV6-2 or TRBV6-3 combines with J gene TRBJ2-7; 10 bases agree with TRBD1. J was trimmed by 2 bases and V by 2 bases; bases with no gene match: 6. Per the germline V gene, CDR1 is MNHEY and CDR2 is SVGEGT. The CDR3 spans 16 residues. CDR3 in amino acids: CASSYVPDRGTYEQYV. The CDR3 DNA reads as TGTGCCAGCAGTTACGTTCCGGACAGGGGGACCTACGAGCAGTACGTC.

This clonotype was observed a handful of times. The J gene is TRBJ2-7, the V gene TRBV7-2; D is undetermined. V shed 5 bases and J shed 3 bases, with 20 bases lying between them. CDR1 is SGHTA and CDR2 is FQGNSA in the germline V gene. CDR3 length equals 16 residues. The CDR3 coding sequence is TGTGCCAGCAGCGAAGGCGGCCTCCCCACACTCTACGAGCAGTACTTC. As protein: CASSEGGLPTLYEQYF.

The sample holds a few counts of this clonotype. The chain carries TRBV7-2 and TRBJ1-1, with TRBD1 matching over 7 bases. The CDR3 runs 13 residues. The germline V gene has CDR1 SGHTA and CDR2 FQGNSA. The V segment lost 2 bases and the J segment 6 bases; nucleotides outside the gene matches: 3. The CDR3 DNA reads as TGTGCCAGCAGCTTATGGGACAGCGCTGAAGCTTTCTTT. This encodes CASSLWDSAEAFF.